Shown below are 2 T cell receptor beta chains from a single sample sequenced in a study of T-cell reconstitution after alpha-beta-depleted transplantation in children. Preparation of the TCRbeta library used unique molecular identifiers. TCRdb processed the PCR reads anew with MiXCR; each CDR3 protein has one entry. The table has about 610,000 distinct CDR3 sequences, more than 20% seen once. The specimen was PBMCs, collected before TCRalphabeta/CD19-depleted stem cell transplant. The receptors were gathered from a boy under two years old with Wiskott-Aldrich syndrome, due to receive a stem cell transplant.

The chain joins TRBV20-1 to TRBJ2-5, with D uncertain. V gave up 4 bases and J gave up 2 bases, with 17 bases separating them. This CDR3 region has 15 residues. From germline, CDR1 is DFQATT and CDR2 SNEGSKA (reference sequence). CDR3 sequence: CSAIPWKGAQETQYF. The CDR3 region has the DNA TGCAGTGCTATTCCTTGGAAGGGCGCTCAAGAGACCCAGTACTTC.

V usage is TRBV18 and J usage is TRBJ2-3, with D perhaps being TRBD1 or TRBD2 (6 bases each). The V and J ends lost 1 base and 2 bases respectively, with 13 bases between them. The CDR3 extends over 16 amino acids. Per the germline V gene, CDR1 is KGHSH and CDR2 is LQKENI. The DNA for the CDR3 is TGTGCCAGCTCACCACTCAGGGGAGGATTCACAGATACGCAGTATTTT. Encoded protein: CASSPLRGGFTDTQYF. Filled out from reference TRBV18 and TRBJ2-3, the complete variable domain reads NAGVMQNPRHLVRRRGQEARLRCSPMKGHSHVYWYRQLPEEGLKFMVYLQKENIIDESGMPKERFSAEFPKEGPSILRIQQVVRGDSAAYFCASSPLRGGFTDTQYFGPGTRLTVL.